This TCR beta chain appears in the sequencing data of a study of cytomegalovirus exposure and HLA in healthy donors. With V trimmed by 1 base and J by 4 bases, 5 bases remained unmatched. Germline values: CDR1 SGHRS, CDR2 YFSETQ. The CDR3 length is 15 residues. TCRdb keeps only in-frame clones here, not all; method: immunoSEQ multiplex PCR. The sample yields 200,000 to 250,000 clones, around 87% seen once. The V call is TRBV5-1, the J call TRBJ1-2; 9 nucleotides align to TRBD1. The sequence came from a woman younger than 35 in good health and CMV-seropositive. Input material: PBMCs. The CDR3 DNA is TGCGCCAGCAGCTTGTGGGGGACAGGGAGCTATGGCTACACCTTC. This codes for CASSLWGTGSYGYTF.